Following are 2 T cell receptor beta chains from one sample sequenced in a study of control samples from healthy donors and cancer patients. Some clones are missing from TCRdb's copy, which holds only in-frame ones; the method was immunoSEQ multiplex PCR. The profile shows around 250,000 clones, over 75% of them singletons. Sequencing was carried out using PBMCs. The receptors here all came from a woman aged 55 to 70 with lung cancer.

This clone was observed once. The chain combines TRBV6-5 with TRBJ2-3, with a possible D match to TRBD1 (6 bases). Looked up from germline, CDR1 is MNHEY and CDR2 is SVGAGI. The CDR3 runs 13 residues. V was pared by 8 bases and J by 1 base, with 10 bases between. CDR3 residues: CASQTGGTDTQYF. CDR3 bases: TGTGCCAGCCAGACAGGCGGCACAGATACGCAGTATTTT.

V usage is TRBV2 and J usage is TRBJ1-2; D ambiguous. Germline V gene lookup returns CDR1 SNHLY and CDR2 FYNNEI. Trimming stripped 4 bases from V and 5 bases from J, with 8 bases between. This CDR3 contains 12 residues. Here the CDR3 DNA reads TGTGCCAGCAGTGTTGATGGGTATGGCTACACCTTC. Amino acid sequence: CASSVDGYGYTF.